This entry concerns a single TCR beta chain. Its antigen is not known. Germline V CDR1 and CDR2: SEHNR, FQNEAQ (reference sequence). The CDR3 sequence is 15 residues long. V was pared by 7 bases and J by 7 bases, with 13 bases of the junction left unmatched. TCR beta libraries were prepared from cDNA with unique molecular identifiers. cDNA molecules numbering around 450,000 came from approximately 1 to 10 million T cells. Each CDR3 protein is one row after TCRdb ran MiXCR on the PCR reads. This sample yields approximately 440,000 distinct CDR3 sequences, of which over 35% are seen a single time; 9% to 13% belongs to the top ten. The source of the sample is a study of post-analysis software for immune sequencing data. At the level of the study: Relapsing-remitting, secondary progressive and progressive-relapsing forms of multiple sclerosis all featured among disease courses.

Regarding the study as a whole: With TRBV5-6, TRBV5-1 and TRBV20-1 included, 4 to 6 TRBV segments were more frequent in patients than in controls. With F measure, samples from one preparation batch clustered together strongly. Compared with controls, patients showed significantly lower normalized Chao1 diversity.

This clonotype originated in a girl aged 5-17 years with multiple sclerosis. The sequencing sample was made of blood. J is TRBJ2-1 and V is TRBV7-9, with 7 bases aligning to TRBD2. The CDR3 region is CASNPGGTMDNEQFF. The CDR3 bases are TGTGCCAGCAACCCTGGGGGGACTATGGATAATGAGCAGTTCTTC.